The sample holds many counts of the clone carrying this T cell receptor beta chain. Its antigen is not identified. Trimming cost V 1 base and J 3 bases, with 6 bases left between them. The CDR3 spans 13 residues. Germline V gives CDR1 LGHNA, CDR2 YSLEER. The data belong to a study of T cells after yellow fever vaccination. Whole-study results and caveats: Highly abundant clonotypes carried over from the bulk population could end up in FACS-sorted repertoires as contaminants. Although most clonotypes did not, a small share appeared in both CD4 and CD8 compartments. Weaker overall, the secondary response nonetheless peaked faster (day 5 versus 15). In post-booster samples, most primary-vaccination clones reappeared (roughly 96% CD4, 70% to 90% CD8).

Via MiXCR, TCRdb re-called the 5' RACE reads, giving one row per CDR3 protein. The top ten clones hold 2% to 3% of a sample with 100,000 to 150,000 distinct CDR3 sequences, nearly 7.5% of them seen once. The V call is TRBV4-3, the J call TRBJ2-5; maybe TRBD1 (5 bases). Material: CD4+ T cells sorted from PBMCs, obtained less than 11 days after the first yellow fever vaccination. This TCR came from a man between 18 and 35 years old who received the YFV17D yellow fever vaccine. The CDR3: CASSQVGEETQYF. DNA for the CDR3: TGCGCCAGCAGCCAAGTAGGGGAAGAGACCCAGTACTTC.